The next 26 T cell receptor beta chains were all read from a single sample in a study of blood T cell repertoires in COVID-19. Sequenced by immunoSEQ multiplex PCR; TCRdb stores in-frame clones only, minus some. The sample holds hundreds of thousands of clones, around 90% seen once. The sample was peripheral blood. These receptors all come from a man younger than 35 with active or convalescent COVID-19.

This chain connects TRBV5-1 to TRBJ1-1, with TRBD1 as a possible D gene (6 bases). Germline V gene sequence: CDR1 SGHRS, CDR2 YFSETQ. The CDR3 extends over 14 amino acids. V was clipped by 5 bases and J by 0 bases, with 11 bases between them. The CDR3 here is CASSTGNMNTEAFF. The CDR3 nucleotides read TGCGCCAGCAGTACAGGGAACATGAACACTGAAGCTTTCTTT. Combining the CDR3 with reference TRBV5-1 and TRBJ1-1 gives the whole variable domain KAGVTQTPRYLIKTRGQQVTLSCSPISGHRSVSWYQQTPGQGLQFLFEYFSETQRNKGNFPGRFSGRQFSNSRSEMNVSTLELGDSALYLCASSTGNMNTEAFFGQGTRLTVV.

The rearrangement uses TRBV7-9 and TRBJ2-7; 9 nucleotides line up with TRBD2. There are 15 residues in the CDR3. Germline V CDR1 and CDR2: SEHNR, FQNEAQ (reference sequence). V was clipped by 0 bases and J by 0 bases; unmatched bases: 0. CDR3 nucleotide sequence: TGTGCCAGCAGCTTAGCTAGCGGGAGCTCCTACGAGCAGTACTTC. This codes for CASSLASGSSYEQYF. Using reference TRBV7-9 and TRBJ2-7 for the parts outside the CDR3, the full variable domain is DTGVSQNPRHKITKRGQNVTFRCDPISEHNRLYWYRQTLGQGPEFLTYFQNEAQLEKSRLLSDRFSAERPKGSFSTLEIQRTEQGDSAMYLCASSLASGSSYEQYFGPGTRLTVT.

The chain joins TRBV5-1 to TRBJ2-3, with 13 nucleotides matching TRBD2. Germline V CDR1 and CDR2: SGHRS, YFSETQ. V lost 4 bases to trimming and J lost 4 bases; unmatched junction nucleotides: 6. The CDR3 contains 16 residues. The CDR3 bases are TGCGCCAGCAGCACGGGGACTAGCGGGATCGCAGATACGCAGTATTTT. Translating it yields CASSTGTSGIADTQYF.

The chain carries TRBV5-5 and TRBJ2-3, with D tentatively TRBD2 (6 bases). V shed 4 bases and J shed 4 bases, with 13 bases lying between them. CDR1 is SGHKS and CDR2 is YYEKEE in the germline V gene (reference sequence). The CDR3 has 14 residues. CDR3 protein: CASSAGLPPDTQYF. CDR3 nucleotides: TGTGCCAGCAGCGCCGGACTACCACCAGATACGCAGTATTTT. Full variable domain (rest looked up from reference TRBV5-5 and TRBJ2-3): DAGVTQSPTHLIKTRGQQVTLRCSPISGHKSVSWYQQVLGQGPQFIFQYYEKEERGRGNFPDRFSARQFPNYSSELNVNALLLGDSALYLCASSAGLPPDTQYFGPGTRLTVL.

This clone was counted a single time. The chain combines TRBV18 with TRBJ2-1; 7 positions agree with TRBD1. Germline CDR1 is KGHSH and CDR2 is LQKENI. The V gene end was trimmed by 0 bases and the J gene end by 10 bases; junction bases not matched to a gene: 3. This CDR3 has 13 residues. The CDR3 DNA reads TGTGCCAGCTCACCACCCGGACAGGTAGAGCAGTTCTTC. It is translated as CASSPPGQVEQFF.

The CDR3 loop is CASSTRQGGNTEAFF. The CDR3, as DNA: TGTGCCAGCAGCACCCGACAGGGGGGGAACACTGAAGCTTTCTTT. The chain couples TRBV7-9 to TRBJ1-1; 9 nucleotides agree with TRBD1. Germline assignment: CDR1 SEHNR and CDR2 FQNEAQ (reference sequence). This CDR3 comprises 15 residues. The junction had 5 bases not matched to a gene; V was cut back by 5 bases and J by 1 base. The variable domain in full, with the rest retrieved from reference TRBV7-9 and TRBJ1-1, is DTGVSQNPRHKITKRGQNVTFRCDPISEHNRLYWYRQTLGQGPEFLTYFQNEAQLEKSRLLSDRFSAERPKGSFSTLEIQRTEQGDSAMYLCASSTRQGGNTEAFFGQGTRLTVV.

Of note for this clone: The sample contains more than one DNA sequence encoding this CDR3. The V gene is TRBV18, the J gene TRBJ2-2; no reliable D call. Trimming removed 2 bases from V and 4 bases from J, with 5 bases in between. The CDR3 loop spans 13 amino acids. Germline CDR1 is KGHSH and CDR2 is LQKENI. CDR3 residues: CASSPGRTGELFF. In DNA form, the CDR3 reads TGTGCCAGCTCACCAGGGCGCACCGGGGAGCTGTTTTTT.

This clone was observed a single time. The chain is built from TRBV19 and TRBJ2-7; 9 bases map to TRBD1. Germline V gene lookup returns CDR1 LNHDA and CDR2 SQIVND (reference sequence). Trimming took 0 bases from V and 1 from J; bases not matched to a gene: 4. This CDR3 spans 16 amino acids. CDR3 nucleotides: TGTGCCAGTAGTATAGATCACGGGACAGGGTCCTACGAGCAGTACTTC. Translated: CASSIDHGTGSYEQYF.

The chain recombines TRBV9 with TRBJ1-1, with D unresolved. V dropped 1 base and J dropped 4 bases, with 11 bases sitting between them. CDR1 is SGDLS, CDR2 YYNGEE, per germline. CDR3 length: 14 residues. The CDR3 DNA is TGTGCCAGCAGCGTAATTGCGGGGAGCACTGAAGCTTTCTTT. Amino acids: CASSVIAGSTEAFF.

V usage is TRBV27 and J usage is TRBJ1-2, with unresolved D. Germline values: CDR1 MNHEY, CDR2 SMNVEV (reference sequence). V was shortened by 3 bases and J by 5 bases, with 19 bases between the two germline ends. CDR3 size: 16 residues. The CDR3: CASSLLGTGRFYGYTF. CDR3 nucleotide sequence: TGTGCCAGCAGTTTGTTAGGAACGGGGAGGTTTTATGGCTACACCTTC.

The rearrangement uses TRBV11-2 and TRBJ2-7; D gene ambiguous. Trimming cost V 1 base and J 6 bases, with 10 bases left between them. Per germline, CDR1 SGHAT and CDR2 FQNNGV. The CDR3 spans 13 residues. The CDR3 spells CASSLGLSSEQYF. The CDR3 DNA reads as TGTGCCAGCAGCTTAGGTCTTTCTAGCGAGCAGTACTTC. The entire variable domain, with the rest obtained from reference TRBV11-2 and TRBJ2-7, is as follows: EAGVAQSPRYKIIEKRQSVAFWCNPISGHATLYWYQQILGQGPKLLIQFQNNGVVDDSQLPKDRFSAERLKGVDSTLKIQPAKLEDSAVYLCASSLGLSSEQYFGPGTRLTVT.

The chain carries TRBV10-2 and TRBJ1-5, with 9 bases that match TRBD1. V was pared by 6 bases and J by 7 bases, with 7 bases of the junction left unmatched. Looked up from germline, CDR1 is WSHSY and CDR2 is SAAADI. The CDR3 covers 14 residues. The CDR3 sequence: CASRQDRGIQPQHF. The CDR3 DNA reads as TGCGCCAGCAGGCAGGACAGGGGAATCCAGCCCCAGCATTTT.

The chain couples TRBV27 to TRBJ2-7; D gene uncertain. CDR3 length equals 13 residues. Trimming left V 4 bases short and J 0 bases short, with 7 bases between. Germline values: CDR1 MNHEY, CDR2 SMNVEV (reference sequence). The CDR3 loop reads CASSSYSSYEQYF. As DNA, the CDR3 is TGTGCCAGCAGTTCCTATAGCTCCTACGAGCAGTACTTC.

The table lists this clone with a few counts. The V gene is TRBV3-1 (or the pseudogene TRBV3-2), the J gene TRBJ2-7, with D uncertain. With 2 bases removed from V and 5 bases from J, the gap between germline ends came to 13 bases. The germline V gene encodes CDR1 LGHDT and CDR2 YNNKEL (reference sequence). CDR3 length equals 14 residues. CDR3 DNA sequence: TGTGCCAGCAGCCAAATGCCCCTAGATAACGAGCAGTACTTC. The encoded protein is CASSQMPLDNEQYF.

This sequence joins TRBV24-1 and TRBJ2-5; the D gene is possibly TRBD1 (5 bases). V was cut by 9 bases and J by 4 bases, with 14 bases left in between. The CDR3 length is 13 residues. CDR1 KGHDR and CDR2 SFDVKD come from the germline V gene. The CDR3 spells CATRSWQGETQYF. The CDR3 DNA sequence: TGTGCCACCCGATCGTGGCAGGGAGAGACCCAGTACTTC.

The chain is built from TRBV7-9 and TRBJ1-1, with D possibly matching TRBD1 (5 bases). The CDR3 covers 13 residues. In germline, CDR1 is SEHNR, CDR2 FQNEAQ (reference sequence). V shed 5 bases and J shed 8 bases, with 15 bases lying between them. The CDR3 protein is CASSQTTGSEAFF. CDR3 DNA sequence: TGTGCCAGCAGCCAGACCACAGGATCCGAAGCTTTCTTT. Full variable domain (outside the CDR3, taken from reference TRBV7-9 and TRBJ1-1): DTGVSQNPRHKITKRGQNVTFRCDPISEHNRLYWYRQTLGQGPEFLTYFQNEAQLEKSRLLSDRFSAERPKGSFSTLEIQRTEQGDSAMYLCASSQTTGSEAFFGQGTRLTVV.

The chain uses TRBV5-1 and TRBJ2-7, with D perhaps matching TRBD2 (5 bases). The CDR3 length is 14 residues. The V gene lost 0 bases and the J gene lost 0 bases, with 7 bases spanning the gap. Germline assignment: CDR1 SGHRS and CDR2 YFSETQ. This CDR3 reads CASSLGGISYEQYF. The CDR3 coding sequence is TGCGCCAGCAGCTTGGGAGGGATCTCCTACGAGCAGTACTTC. Drawing the rest from reference TRBV5-1 and TRBJ2-7, the complete variable domain is KAGVTQTPRYLIKTRGQQVTLSCSPISGHRSVSWYQQTPGQGLQFLFEYFSETQRNKGNFPGRFSGRQFSNSRSEMNVSTLELGDSALYLCASSLGGISYEQYFGPGTRLTVT.

The chain uses TRBV10-1 and TRBJ2-5; a possible D gene is TRBD2 (5 bases). CDR3 length: 14 residues. CDR1 WNHNN and CDR2 SYGVQD come from the germline V gene (reference sequence). Trimming shortened V by 4 bases and J by 4 bases, and 13 bases separated the two germline ends. CDR3 region: CASSAARGGETQYF. The CDR3 DNA sequence: TGCGCCAGCAGTGCCGCCCGCGGAGGAGAGACCCAGTACTTC.

The chain couples TRBV24-1 to TRBJ2-2, with TRBD2 identical over 11 bases. The junction had 8 bases not matched to a gene; V was cut back by 3 bases and J by 6 bases. This CDR3 comprises 17 residues. From germline, CDR1 is KGHDR and CDR2 SFDVKD. In DNA form, the CDR3 reads TGTGCCACCAGTGATGCCACTAGCGGGAGAAGGGCCGGGGAGCTGTTTTTT. Its protein is CATSDATSGRRAGELFF.

This chain joins TRBV2 and TRBJ2-3; TRBD2 matches 8 bases. Germline V gene lookup returns CDR1 SNHLY and CDR2 FYNNEI. V shed 3 bases, J shed 6 bases, and the junction held 5 bases outside the gene matches. The CDR3 sequence is 14 residues long. The CDR3 DNA follows: TGTGCCAGCAGTGATTCGGGGGGGCTTGATACGCAGTATTTT. Residues: CASSDSGGLDTQYF.

J is TRBJ2-1 and V is TRBV3-1 (or the pseudogene TRBV3-2), with 15 bases matching TRBD2. This CDR3 is 17 amino acids long. V lost 5 bases to trimming and J lost 7 bases; unmatched junction nucleotides: 9. Germline CDR1 reads LGHDT; CDR2 reads YNNKEL (reference sequence). The CDR3 DNA follows: TGTGCCAGCAGCAGGACTAGCGGGAGGGTTATCAATAATGAGCAGTTCTTC. This sequence encodes CASSRTSGRVINNEQFF.

The chain has TRBV10-3 and TRBJ1-2, with 7 bases that match TRBD1. Trimming took 0 bases from V and 6 from J; bases not matched to a gene: 7. CDR1 is ENHRY and CDR2 is SYGVKD in the germline V gene. This CDR3 comprises 15 residues. The CDR3 DNA reads as TGTGCCATCAGTGAGTCTTGGGACAGCAGGCATGGCTACACCTTC. This gives the protein CAISESWDSRHGYTF.

The CDR3: CASSLSGNVYTEAFF. The CDR3 bases are TGCGCCAGCAGCTTGTCAGGGAACGTGTACACTGAAGCTTTCTTT. The chain recombines TRBV5-1 with TRBJ1-1, with a weak D call TRBD1 (5 bases). Germline CDR1 is SGHRS and CDR2 is YFSETQ. V was pared by 1 base and J by 3 bases, with 13 bases between. The CDR3 runs 15 residues.

This sequence joins TRBV5-1 and TRBJ1-2; 7 bases agree with TRBD1. The V segment lost 4 bases and the J segment 3 bases; nucleotides outside the gene matches: 12. Germline-derived CDR1 and CDR2 are SGHRS and YFSETQ. This CDR3 spans 16 amino acids. The CDR3 region has the DNA TGCGCCAGCAGCCAACGGACAGGCAGAATACACTATGGCTACACCTTC. This gives the protein CASSQRTGRIHYGYTF.

This clone was picked up many times. This chain joins TRBV2 and TRBJ1-5, with 8 bases identical to TRBD1. The CDR3 sequence is 17 residues long. V lost 1 base, J lost 3 bases, and 8 bases stayed unmatched. Germline-derived CDR1 and CDR2 are SNHLY and FYNNEI. This CDR3 reads CASSEVSGGQDNQPQHF. CDR3 DNA: TGTGCCAGCAGTGAAGTTTCGGGGGGACAGGACAATCAGCCCCAGCATTTT.

This rearrangement joins TRBV7-8 to TRBJ2-3; D is unclear. The V and J ends lost 5 bases and 0 bases respectively, with 12 bases between them. The germline gives CDR1 SGHVS, CDR2 FQNEAQ. The CDR3 is made up of 15 amino acids. The CDR3 DNA reads as TGTGCCAGCAGCCGAGGCGCCCTCAGCACAGATACGCAGTATTTT. This codes for CASSRGALSTDTQYF.